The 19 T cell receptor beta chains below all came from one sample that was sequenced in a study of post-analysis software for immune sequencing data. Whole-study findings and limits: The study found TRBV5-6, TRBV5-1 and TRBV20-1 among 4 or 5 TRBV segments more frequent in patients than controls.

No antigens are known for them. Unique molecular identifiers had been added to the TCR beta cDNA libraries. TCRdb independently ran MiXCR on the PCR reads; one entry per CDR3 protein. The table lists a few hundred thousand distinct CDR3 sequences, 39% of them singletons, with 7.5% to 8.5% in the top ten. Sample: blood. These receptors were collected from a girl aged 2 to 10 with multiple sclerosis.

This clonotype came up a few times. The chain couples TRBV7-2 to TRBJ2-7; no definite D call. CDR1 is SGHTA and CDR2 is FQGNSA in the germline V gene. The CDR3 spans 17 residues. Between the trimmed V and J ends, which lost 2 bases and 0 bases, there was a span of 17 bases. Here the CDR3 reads CASSLPALGPRSYEQYF. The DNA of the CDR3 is TGTGCCAGCAGCTTACCTGCTTTGGGTCCACGCTCCTACGAGCAGTACTTC.

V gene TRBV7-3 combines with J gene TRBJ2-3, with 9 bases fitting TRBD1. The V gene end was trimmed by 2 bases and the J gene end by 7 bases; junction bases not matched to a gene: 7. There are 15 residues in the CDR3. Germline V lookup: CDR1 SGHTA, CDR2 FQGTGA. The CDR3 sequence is CASSLPGTGRNTQYF. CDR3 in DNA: TGTGCCAGCAGCTTACCCGGGACAGGGAGGAATACGCAGTATTTT.

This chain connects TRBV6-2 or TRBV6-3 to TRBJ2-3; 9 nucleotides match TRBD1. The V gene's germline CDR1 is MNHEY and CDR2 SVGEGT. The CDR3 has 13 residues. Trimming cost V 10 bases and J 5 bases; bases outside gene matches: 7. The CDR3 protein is CANSGTGRDTQYF. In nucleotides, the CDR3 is TGTGCCAACAGCGGGACAGGGAGAGATACGCAGTATTTT.

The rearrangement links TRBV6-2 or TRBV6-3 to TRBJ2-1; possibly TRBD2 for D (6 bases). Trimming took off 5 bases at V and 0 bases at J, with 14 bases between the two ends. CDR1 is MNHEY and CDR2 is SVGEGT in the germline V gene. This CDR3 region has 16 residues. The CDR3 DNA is TGTGCCAGCAGTGTCCGGGACTCACTCTCCTACAATGAGCAGTTCTTC. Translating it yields CASSVRDSLSYNEQFF.

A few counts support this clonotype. The CDR3 is CASSGQGALGRYNEQFF. The CDR3 DNA reads TGTGCCAGCAGCGGACAGGGGGCATTGGGCCGATACAATGAGCAGTTCTTC. The rearrangement joins TRBV27 to TRBJ2-1, with 11 bases identical to TRBD1. After removal of 6 bases from V and 4 bases from J, the junction contained 11 bases not matched to a gene. This CDR3 has 17 amino acids. The germline V gene has CDR1 MNHEY and CDR2 SMNVEV (reference sequence).

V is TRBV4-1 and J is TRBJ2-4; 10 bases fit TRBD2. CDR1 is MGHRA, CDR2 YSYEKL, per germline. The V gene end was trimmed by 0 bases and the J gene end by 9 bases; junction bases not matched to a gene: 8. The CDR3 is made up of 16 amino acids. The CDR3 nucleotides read TGCGCCAGCAGCCAAGACCCTAGCGGGGGCTCGAGCATTCAGTACTTC. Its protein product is CASSQDPSGGSSIQYF.

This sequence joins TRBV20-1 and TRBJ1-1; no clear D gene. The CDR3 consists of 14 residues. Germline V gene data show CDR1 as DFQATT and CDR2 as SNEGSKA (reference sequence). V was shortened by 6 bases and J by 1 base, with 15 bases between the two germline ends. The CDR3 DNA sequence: TGCAGTGCGGGGAGGTGGAGCTCGAACACTGAAGCTTTCTTT. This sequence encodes CSAGRWSSNTEAFF.

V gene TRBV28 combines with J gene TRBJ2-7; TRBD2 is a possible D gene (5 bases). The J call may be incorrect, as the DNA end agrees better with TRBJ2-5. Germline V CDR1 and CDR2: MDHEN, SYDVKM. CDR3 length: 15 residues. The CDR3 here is CASSYAGREGETQYF. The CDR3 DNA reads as TGTGCCAGCAGTTATGCGGGCCGGGAAGGGGAGACCCAGTACTTC.

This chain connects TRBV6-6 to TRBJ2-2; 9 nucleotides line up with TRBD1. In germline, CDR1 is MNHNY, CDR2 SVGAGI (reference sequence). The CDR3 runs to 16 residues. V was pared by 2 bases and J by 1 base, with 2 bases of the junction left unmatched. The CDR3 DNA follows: TGTGCCAGCAGTTACCGGGACAGGGTGAACACCGGGGAGCTGTTTTTT. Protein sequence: CASSYRDRVNTGELFF.

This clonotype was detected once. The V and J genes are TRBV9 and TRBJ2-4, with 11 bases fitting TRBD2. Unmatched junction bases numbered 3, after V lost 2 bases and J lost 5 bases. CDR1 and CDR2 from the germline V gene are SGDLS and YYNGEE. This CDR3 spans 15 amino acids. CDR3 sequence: CASSVAGLAENIQYF. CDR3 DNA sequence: TGTGCCAGCAGCGTCGCGGGACTAGCGGAAAACATTCAGTACTTC.

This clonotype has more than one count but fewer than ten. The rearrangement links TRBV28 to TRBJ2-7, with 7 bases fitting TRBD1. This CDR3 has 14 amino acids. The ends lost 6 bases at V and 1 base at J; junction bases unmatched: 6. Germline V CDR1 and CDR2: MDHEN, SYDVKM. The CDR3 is CASRRQGWSYEQYF. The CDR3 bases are TGTGCCAGCAGACGACAGGGTTGGTCCTACGAGCAGTACTTC.

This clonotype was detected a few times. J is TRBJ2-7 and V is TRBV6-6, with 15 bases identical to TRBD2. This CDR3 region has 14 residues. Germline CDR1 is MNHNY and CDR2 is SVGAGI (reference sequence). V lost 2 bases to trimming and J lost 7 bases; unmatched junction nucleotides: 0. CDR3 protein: CASSYGTSGGEQYF. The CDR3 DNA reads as TGTGCCAGCAGTTACGGGACTAGCGGGGGGGAGCAGTACTTC.

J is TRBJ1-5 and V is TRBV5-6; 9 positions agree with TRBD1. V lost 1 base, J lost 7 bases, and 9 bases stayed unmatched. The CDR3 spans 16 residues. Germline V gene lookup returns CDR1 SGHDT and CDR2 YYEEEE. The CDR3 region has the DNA TGTGCCAGCAGCTTGAGCGGGGGGACAGGGATGCAGCCCCAGCATTTT. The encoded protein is CASSLSGGTGMQPQHF.

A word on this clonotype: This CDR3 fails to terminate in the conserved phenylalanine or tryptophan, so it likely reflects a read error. The CDR3 DNA reads TGCGCCAGCAGCTTGGCCCGGGGACAGGCCGAGGGTGAAAAACTGTTTGTT. Translation: CASSLARGQAEGEKLFV. This chain connects TRBV5-1 to TRBJ1-4, with 8 bases identical to TRBD1. CDR1 is SGHRS, CDR2 YFSETQ, per germline. Trimming at V came to 0 bases and at J to 7 bases, leaving 11 bases not matched to a gene. CDR3 length: 17 residues.

The CDR3 here is CASSPQGQGVGELFF. DNA of the CDR3: TGTGCCAGCAGCCCTCAGGGACAGGGTGTCGGGGAGCTGTTTTTT. The rearrangement links TRBV7-2 to TRBJ2-2; 9 bases match TRBD1. The CDR3 is 15 amino acids. Germline V CDR1 and CDR2: SGHTA, FQGNSA. The trim removed 5 bases at V and 7 bases at J, leaving 8 bases unmatched.

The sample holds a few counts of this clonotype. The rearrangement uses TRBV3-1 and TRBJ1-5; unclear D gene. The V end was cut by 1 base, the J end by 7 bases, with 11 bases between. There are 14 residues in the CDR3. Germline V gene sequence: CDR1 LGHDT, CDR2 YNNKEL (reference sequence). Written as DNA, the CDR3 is TGTGCCAGCAGCCAAGGGGCGTCGGGCCAGCCCCAGCATTTT. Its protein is CASSQGASGQPQHF.

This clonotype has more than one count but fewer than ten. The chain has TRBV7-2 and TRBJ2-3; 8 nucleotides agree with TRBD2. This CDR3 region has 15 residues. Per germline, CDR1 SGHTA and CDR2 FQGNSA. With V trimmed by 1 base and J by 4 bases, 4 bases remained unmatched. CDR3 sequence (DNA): TGTGCCAGCAGCTTAGGACGGGGGGGCCCAGATACGCAGTATTTT. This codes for CASSLGRGGPDTQYF.

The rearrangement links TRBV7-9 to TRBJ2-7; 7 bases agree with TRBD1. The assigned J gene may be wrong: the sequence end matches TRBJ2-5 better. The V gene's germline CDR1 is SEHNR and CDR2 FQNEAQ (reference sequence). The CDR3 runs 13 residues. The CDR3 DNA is TGTGCCAGCAGGTCAGGGGGTTGGGAGACCCAGTACTTC. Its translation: CASRSGGWETQYF.

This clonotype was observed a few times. In nucleotides, the CDR3 is TGTGCCAGCAGTGATTCCGGGACCCCGAACTATGGCTACACCTTC. Encoded protein: CASSDSGTPNYGYTF. The chain has TRBV28 and TRBJ1-2; tentative D call: TRBD1 (5 bases). This CDR3 region has 15 residues. Per the germline V gene, CDR1 is MDHEN and CDR2 is SYDVKM. V lost 5 bases to trimming and J lost 2 bases, with 15 bases between them.